This T cell receptor (beta chain) was identified in a study of post-analysis software for immune sequencing data. Study at large: Progressive-relapsing, secondary progressive and relapsing-remitting multiple sclerosis were among the disease courses included. Study-level points and caveats: Patients with multiple sclerosis recorded significantly lower normalized Chao1 diversity than controls, the study found. When patients were compared with controls, four or five TRBV segments were more frequent, TRBV5-6, TRBV5-1 and TRBV20-1 among them.

Tagging with unique molecular identifiers was a feature of the TCR beta cDNA libraries. Input populations of roughly 0.95 to 10 million T cells gave rise to a few hundred thousand cDNA molecules. TCRdb analysed the PCR reads with MiXCR anew, one entry per CDR3 protein. The sample yields 250,000 to 300,000 distinct CDR3 sequences, around 34% seen once. This clonotype showed up just a few times. Its antigen is not known. A junction end diverges from the germline sequence, so it may reflect a read error. CDR1 and CDR2 (germline): SQVTM, ANQGSEA. The CDR3 is 14 amino acids. The specimen sequenced was blood. This TCR came from a girl aged 5-17 years with multiple sclerosis. V usage is TRBV29-1 and J usage is TRBJ1-6; 7 bases agree with TRBD1. The CDR3 spells CSVRSGGDNSPPHF. DNA of the CDR3: TGCAGCGTTCGTTCAGGGGGAGATAATTCACCCCCCCACTTT.